This entry lists 9 T cell receptor beta chains sequenced from one sample in a study of control samples from healthy donors and cancer patients. Produced via immunoSEQ multiplex PCR; TCRdb's table is partial and in-frame only. The sample shows some 20,000 clones, around 90% of them seen only once. The sample comprised PBMCs. Source of these receptors: a woman aged 60-75 years with head and neck cancer.

The chain has TRBV5-1 and TRBJ1-1; D uncertain. The CDR3 has 14 amino acids. The germline V gene has CDR1 SGHRS and CDR2 YFSETQ. Trimming cost V 3 bases and J 6 bases, with 15 bases left between them. The CDR3 sequence is CASSSTPSYSEAFF. In DNA, the CDR3 is TGCGCCAGCAGCTCTACTCCGTCATATTCTGAAGCTTTCTTT.

V and J are TRBV14 and TRBJ1-2, with D uncertain. CDR1 and CDR2 from the germline V gene are SGHDN and FVKESK. The CDR3 contains 12 residues. Trimming stripped 0 bases from V and 2 bases from J, with 1 base between. CDR3 sequence: CASSQENYGYTF. CDR3 sequence (DNA): TGTGCCAGCAGCCAAGAAAACTATGGCTACACCTTC.

CDR3 region: CASGLGGRDKPNEQFF. For the CDR3, the DNA is TGTGCTAGTGGTTTGGGCGGGCGGGATAAACCCAATGAGCAGTTCTTC. This chain connects TRBV12-5 to TRBJ2-1, with D possibly matching TRBD2 (6 bases). The CDR3 consists of 16 residues. The V gene's germline CDR1 is LGHNT and CDR2 FRNRAP. V was clipped by 1 base and J by 6 bases, with 16 bases between them. Looking up the rest from reference TRBV12-5 and TRBJ2-1 gives the full variable domain: DARVTQTPRHKVTEMGQEVTMRCQPILGHNTVFWYRQTMMQGLELLAYFRNRAPLDDSGMPKDRFSAEMPDATLATLKIQPSEPRDSAVYFCASGLGGRDKPNEQFFGPGTRLTVL.

The chain combines TRBV6-5 with TRBJ1-5; maybe TRBD1 (5 bases). V lost 6 bases, J lost 3 bases, and 12 bases lay in between. This CDR3 region has 14 residues. Germline V gives CDR1 MNHEY, CDR2 SVGAGI. CDR3 protein: CASSPTVHNQPQHF. The CDR3 DNA follows: TGTGCCAGCAGCCCGACAGTGCACAATCAGCCCCAGCATTTT.

The chain links TRBV11-2 to TRBJ1-2; D unresolved. The length of the CDR3 is 12 residues. Trimming removed 3 bases from V and 4 bases from J, with 6 bases in between. Germline V gives CDR1 SGHAT, CDR2 FQNNGV. The CDR3 DNA reads as TGTGCCAGCAGCTTGCTCCCCTATGGCTACACCTTC. Amino acids: CASSLLPYGYTF. The full variable domain, in which reference TRBV11-2 and TRBJ1-2 provide the parts outside the CDR3, is EAGVAQSPRYKIIEKRQSVAFWCNPISGHATLYWYQQILGQGPKLLIQFQNNGVVDDSQLPKDRFSAERLKGVDSTLKIQPAKLEDSAVYLCASSLLPYGYTFGSGTRLTVV.

In regard to this clone: Distinct nucleotide sequences in the sample also encode this CDR3. V gene TRBV5-1 combines with J gene TRBJ1-2; D unclear. The CDR3 consists of 13 residues. From germline, CDR1 is SGHRS and CDR2 YFSETQ. Trimming took 0 bases from V and 0 from J, leaving 3 bases between them. The DNA for the CDR3 is TGCGCCAGCAGCTTGGGGGCTAACTATGGCTACACCTTC. Translation: CASSLGANYGYTF.

Concerning this clone itself: The same CDR3 is also encoded by other DNA sequences in this sample. The chain links TRBV18 to TRBJ2-1; 9 bases are shared with TRBD1. The CDR3 contains 16 residues. CDR1 is KGHSH, CDR2 LQKENI, per germline. V was clipped by 6 bases and J by 2 bases; unmatched bases: 8. CDR3 nucleotides: TGTGCCAGCTCGCCTCCTACAGGGGGCGCCTACAATGAGCAGTTCTTC. Protein sequence: CASSPPTGGAYNEQFF.

V gene TRBV18 combines with J gene TRBJ1-1; no clear D. CDR1 and CDR2 from the germline V gene are KGHSH and LQKENI. This CDR3 is 16 amino acids long. The V end lost 3 bases, the J end lost 2 bases, and 16 bases lay between the germline ends. The chain's CDR3 is CASSPITNPKNTEAFF. CDR3 DNA: TGTGCCAGCTCACCTATAACGAACCCGAAAAACACTGAAGCTTTCTTT.

This chain links TRBV10-2 with TRBJ2-7, with D possibly matching TRBD2 (5 bases). Trimming shortened V by 8 bases and J by 4 bases, and 15 bases separated the two germline ends. Germline CDR1 WSHSY, CDR2 SAAADI. CDR3 length: 13 residues. CDR3 sequence reads: CASEGTPTYEQYF. The CDR3 nucleotides are TGCGCCAGCGAGGGTACCCCCACGTACGAGCAGTACTTC.